This entry lists 27 T cell receptor beta chains sequenced from one sample in a study of radiation and T cells in renal cell carcinoma (dated by TCRdb to 2020 to 2021). The sample's time point, from its label and the paper: blood 2 weeks post-SBRT. The sample's treatment or condition label, decoded: 15 Gy SBRT to primary tumor, nephrectomy 4 weeks later. Library method: the immunoSEQ multiplex PCR assay. Entries here come from immuneACCESS through TCRdb and include only in-frame sequences with V and J called. Some clones fail to appear in such tables; in the studies checked, an unresolved V gene covers under half of the shortfall, and the cause of the remainder is unknown. The sample records about 58,000 clones, around 80% of which are singletons. The ten largest account for roughly 7% of the sample. The sequencing here drew on blood, taken from a patient whose treatment included radiotherapy and nephrectomy. These receptors came from a man aged 55 to 70 with renal cell carcinoma.

The chain combines TRBV11-3 with TRBJ2-5; 9 nucleotides match TRBD2. Per the germline V gene, CDR1 is SGHNT and CDR2 is YENEEA. Trimming cost V 4 bases and J 5 bases; bases outside gene matches: 8. CDR3 length: 15 residues. The CDR3 protein is CASSWGVAGEETQYF. The CDR3 nucleotides read TGTGCCAGCAGCTGGGGGGTAGCGGGAGAGGAGACCCAGTACTTC.

The chain couples TRBV6-1 to TRBJ2-1, with no clear D. This CDR3 is built from 13 residues. Germline CDR1 reads MNHNS; CDR2 reads SASEGT. The ends were cut back, 6 bases at V and 6 bases at J, with 12 bases in the middle. The CDR3 is CASSEPGPNEQFF. Here the CDR3 DNA reads TGTGCCAGCAGCGAACCGGGCCCCAATGAGCAGTTCTTC.

This chain links TRBV19 with TRBJ1-4; possible D gene TRBD1, 5 bases. V was shortened by 5 bases and J by 2 bases, with 12 bases between the two germline ends. The V gene's germline CDR1 is LNHDA and CDR2 SQIVND (reference sequence). The CDR3 runs to 15 residues. The CDR3 sequence: CASSAGTFTNEKLFF. The CDR3 DNA is TGTGCCAGTAGTGCGGGGACGTTTACTAATGAAAAACTGTTTTTT.

V usage is TRBV19 and J usage is TRBJ1-4; D may be TRBD1 (5 bases). The CDR3 loop spans 13 amino acids. Trimming cost V 10 bases and J 6 bases, with 15 bases left between them. Germline CDR1 is LNHDA and CDR2 is SQIVND (reference sequence). Written as DNA, the CDR3 is TGTGCCACGATGTCTAGGGGAGATGAAAAACTGTTTTTT. Amino acids: CATMSRGDEKLFF.

V is TRBV6-1 and J is TRBJ1-5; D not resolved. The V end lost 3 bases, the J end lost 7 bases, and 19 bases lay between the germline ends. This CDR3 has 16 amino acids. CDR1 and CDR2 (germline): MNHNS, SASEGT. Here the CDR3 reads CASSDREPGGWQPQHF. The CDR3 nucleotides are TGTGCCAGCAGTGATAGGGAACCTGGTGGTTGGCAGCCCCAGCATTTT.

This chain uses TRBV9 with TRBJ2-3, with a tentative D call TRBD1 (6 bases). In germline, CDR1 is SGDLS, CDR2 YYNGEE. V lost 5 bases, J lost 2 bases, and 15 bases lay in between. This CDR3 comprises 15 residues. CDR3 sequence (DNA): TGTGCCAGCAGTGGGGGACAAACCAACACAGATACGCAGTATTTT. It is translated as CASSGGQTNTDTQYF.

The rearrangement uses TRBV5-1 and TRBJ2-1; the match to TRBD2 covers 13 bases. V shed 0 bases, J shed 2 bases, and the junction held 8 bases outside the gene matches. This CDR3 region has 19 residues. CDR1 and CDR2 (germline): SGHRS, YFSETQ. CDR3 region: CASSLEGLAGIGTYNEQFF. The CDR3 DNA is TGCGCCAGCAGCTTGGAGGGACTAGCGGGAATAGGGACCTACAATGAGCAGTTCTTC.

As concerns this clone: One end of the junction varies from germline; a read error may be responsible. The J gene is TRBJ2-7, the V gene TRBV6-6; D might be TRBD1 or TRBD2, each matching 5 bases. The CDR3 is 14 residues long. Looked up from germline, CDR1 is MNHNY and CDR2 is SVGAGI (reference sequence). The CDR3 DNA reads as TGTGCCAGCAGTTACGACTTGGGACCAATTATGCCGGGCTTC. Amino acids: CASSYDLGPIMPGF.

The rearrangement joins TRBV7-2 to TRBJ2-7; possible D gene TRBD2, 5 bases. The V gene lost 7 bases and the J gene lost 7 bases, with 11 bases spanning the gap. Germline V CDR1 and CDR2: SGHTA, FQGNSA. This CDR3 has 11 amino acids. The chain's CDR3 is CASTSRGEQYF. CDR3 bases: TGTGCCAGCACCAGTCGGGGAGAGCAGTACTTC.

This rearrangement joins TRBV7-3 to TRBJ2-2; TRBD2 matches 11 bases. Germline CDR1 is SGHTA and CDR2 is FQGTGA. Losses at the gene ends were 5 bases for V and 3 bases for J; bases not matched to a gene: 8. The CDR3 totals 17 residues. CDR3 residues: CASSQKGLAEDTGELFF. The DNA for the CDR3 is TGTGCCAGCAGCCAAAAGGGACTAGCGGAGGACACCGGGGAGCTGTTTTTT.

The chain combines TRBV9 with TRBJ2-3; D not certain. The CDR3 length is 14 residues. Germline lookup yields CDR1 SGDLS and CDR2 YYNGEE. Trimming left V 0 bases short and J 5 bases short, with 10 bases between. CDR3 region: CASSVAPWVDTQYF. CDR3 nucleotides: TGTGCCAGCAGCGTAGCCCCCTGGGTAGATACGCAGTATTTT.

The chain links TRBV14 to TRBJ2-1, with 11 bases fitting TRBD2. This CDR3 region has 16 residues. J was trimmed by 4 bases and V by 7 bases; bases with no gene match: 9. Germline values: CDR1 SGHDN, CDR2 FVKESK. The chain's CDR3 is CASTPRGTSGYNEQFF. The DNA for the CDR3 is TGTGCCAGCACCCCACGGGGGACTAGCGGATACAATGAGCAGTTCTTC.

The CDR3 region is CASSPGTMISYEQYF. CDR3 nucleotides: TGTGCCAGCAGCCCCGGGACTATGATCTCCTACGAGCAGTACTTC. This sequence joins TRBV7-2 and TRBJ2-7; 7 nucleotides align to TRBD2. This CDR3 has 15 amino acids. V lost 5 bases, J lost 0 bases, and 7 bases stayed unmatched. Germline CDR1 and CDR2: SGHTA and FQGNSA. Looking up the rest from reference TRBV7-2 and TRBJ2-7 gives the full variable domain: GAGVSQSPSNKVTEKGKDVELRCDPISGHTALYWYRQSLGQGLEFLIYFQGNSAPDKSGLPSDRFSAERTGGSVSTLTIQRTQQEDSAVYLCASSPGTMISYEQYFGPGTRLTVT.

This chain connects TRBV27 to TRBJ1-1, with D perhaps matching TRBD1 (6 bases). Germline lookup yields CDR1 MNHEY and CDR2 SMNVEV (reference sequence). V was pared by 5 bases and J by 1 base, with 11 bases between. This CDR3 contains 14 residues. The CDR3 sequence: CASSPQGTNTEAFF. The CDR3 nucleotides are TGTGCCAGCAGTCCCCAGGGGACGAACACTGAAGCTTTCTTT.

CDR3 region: CAWSGGLAGAGELFF. The CDR3 nucleotides read TGTGCCTGGAGTGGAGGACTAGCGGGAGCCGGGGAGCTGTTTTTT. J is TRBJ2-2 and V is TRBV30, with 13 bases lining up with TRBD2. CDR1 and CDR2 from the germline V gene are GTSNPN and SVGIG (reference sequence). The CDR3 extends over 15 amino acids. V lost 1 base, J lost 6 bases, and 2 bases stayed unmatched.

The chain combines TRBV29-1 with TRBJ1-4, with D maybe TRBD1 (6 bases). The CDR3 is 14 amino acids. V was trimmed by 7 bases and J by 6 bases, leaving 18 bases between them. Germline CDR1 is SQVTM and CDR2 is ANQGSEA. Written as DNA, the CDR3 is TGCAGCGCTGATGCAGGGGTAGGGGATGAAAAACTGTTTTTT. This sequence encodes CSADAGVGDEKLFF.

The CDR3 loop is CASSRRGGSLHTGELFF. Here the CDR3 DNA reads TGTGCCAGCAGCCGGCGGGGAGGGAGTCTCCACACCGGGGAGCTGTTTTTT. This rearrangement joins TRBV7-3 to TRBJ2-2; 7 nucleotides match TRBD2. Losses at the gene ends were 5 bases for V and 3 bases for J; bases not matched to a gene: 12. The CDR3 contains 17 residues. Per germline, CDR1 SGHTA and CDR2 FQGTGA.

V and J are TRBV5-1 and TRBJ2-3; the D gene is possibly TRBD2 (6 bases). Trimming pared 4 bases from V and 10 bases from J, leaving 19 bases between. CDR1 and CDR2 (germline): SGHRS, YFSETQ. The CDR3 loop spans 14 amino acids. The CDR3 loop is CASSLASGQVSQYF. CDR3 nucleotides: TGCGCCAGCAGCCTGGCCAGCGGGCAGGTCTCGCAGTATTTT. Filled out from reference TRBV5-1 and TRBJ2-3, the complete variable domain reads KAGVTQTPRYLIKTRGQQVTLSCSPISGHRSVSWYQQTPGQGLQFLFEYFSETQRNKGNFPGRFSGRQFSNSRSEMNVSTLELGDSALYLCASSLASGQVSQYFGPGTRLTVL.

The chain carries TRBV9 and TRBJ2-1; TRBD2 matches at 8 bases. The ends lost 3 bases at V and 5 bases at J; junction bases unmatched: 13. The germline gives CDR1 SGDLS, CDR2 YYNGEE. The CDR3 runs 17 residues. The CDR3 reads CASSARGSGINNNEQFF. CDR3 DNA sequence: TGTGCCAGCAGCGCAAGGGGTAGCGGGATAAACAACAATGAGCAGTTCTTC. The complete variable domain, with remaining parts taken from reference TRBV9 and TRBJ2-1, reads DSGVTQTPKHLITATGQRVTLRCSPRSGDLSVYWYQQSLDQGLQFLIQYYNGEERAKGNILERFSAQQFPDLHSELNLSSLELGDSALYFCASSARGSGINNNEQFFGPGTRLTVL.

The gene calls are TRBV27 and TRBJ1-2; the D is unclear. Trimming stripped 1 base from V and 4 bases from J, with 10 bases between. This CDR3 has 14 amino acids. Germline-derived CDR1 and CDR2 are MNHEY and SMNVEV (reference sequence). The CDR3 sequence is CASSLLAGSYGYTF. The DNA of the CDR3 is TGTGCCAGCAGTTTATTGGCGGGGAGCTATGGCTACACCTTC.

The chain links TRBV27 to TRBJ1-3; possibly TRBD1 for D (5 bases). Germline V CDR1 and CDR2: MNHEY, SMNVEV (reference sequence). The CDR3 sequence is 13 residues long. Trimming stripped 3 bases from V and 2 bases from J, with 5 bases between. This CDR3 is CASSLGAGNTIYF. CDR3 DNA sequence: TGTGCCAGCAGTTTGGGGGCTGGAAACACCATATATTTT.

The chain links TRBV7-3 to TRBJ2-1; the match to TRBD2 covers 12 bases. CDR3 size: 13 residues. V shed 5 bases, J shed 10 bases, and the junction held 3 bases outside the gene matches. Germline lookup yields CDR1 SGHTA and CDR2 FQGTGA. The CDR3 protein is CASSPGLAGEQFF. In DNA, the CDR3 is TGTGCCAGCAGCCCCGGACTAGCGGGAGAGCAGTTCTTC.

The rearrangement uses TRBV9 and TRBJ2-2; 9 nucleotides match TRBD2. The CDR3 covers 15 residues. With 3 bases clipped from V and 5 bases from J, the junction kept 5 bases outside the gene matches. Germline-derived CDR1 and CDR2 are SGDLS and YYNGEE. CDR3 sequence (DNA): TGTGCCAGCAGCGGGGTAGCGGGAGTAACCGGGGAGCTGTTTTTT. Protein product: CASSGVAGVTGELFF.

Only one count was recorded for this clone. CDR3 sequence reads: CASSLVVGGPGTGELFF. Written as DNA, the CDR3 is TGCGCCAGCAGCTTGGTGGTTGGGGGGCCCGGCACCGGGGAGCTGTTTTTT. The gene calls are TRBV5-1 and TRBJ2-2; either TRBD1 or TRBD2 may supply D (6 bases each). The germline V gene has CDR1 SGHRS and CDR2 YFSETQ. V was pared by 0 bases and J by 4 bases, with 16 bases between. CDR3 length equals 17 residues. Based on the CDR3 plus reference TRBV5-1 and TRBJ2-2, the full variable domain is KAGVTQTPRYLIKTRGQQVTLSCSPISGHRSVSWYQQTPGQGLQFLFEYFSETQRNKGNFPGRFSGRQFSNSRSEMNVSTLELGDSALYLCASSLVVGGPGTGELFFGEGSRLTVL.

The V call is TRBV4-3, the J call TRBJ2-7, with 8 nucleotides matching TRBD2. Germline V gene lookup returns CDR1 LGHNA and CDR2 YSLEER. The trim removed 0 bases at V and 0 bases at J, leaving 4 bases unmatched. CDR3 length: 16 residues. CDR3 loop: CASSQDYGGDSYEQYF. The CDR3 DNA sequence: TGCGCCAGCAGCCAAGATTACGGGGGGGACTCCTACGAGCAGTACTTC.

V gene TRBV29-1 combines with J gene TRBJ1-4, with 10 bases matching TRBD1. Trimming took 6 bases from V and 6 from J; bases not matched to a gene: 4. CDR1 is SQVTM, CDR2 ANQGSEA, per germline. CDR3 length: 13 residues. DNA of the CDR3: TGCAGCGTCCCCGGGACAGGGGATGAAAAACTGTTTTTT. Protein product: CSVPGTGDEKLFF.

This clone is deemed medium-sized. The V gene is TRBV7-8, the J gene TRBJ2-1; tentative D call: TRBD2 (5 bases). The V end was cut by 5 bases, the J end by 0 bases, with 11 bases between. CDR3 length: 15 amino acids. Germline CDR1 reads SGHVS; CDR2 reads FQNEAQ. CDR3 coding DNA: TGTGCCAGCAGCCACTTAGGGAGCTCCTACAATGAGCAGTTCTTC. This translates into CASSHLGSSYNEQFF.